The rows below give T cell receptor beta chains drawn from one sample of a study of Graves' ophthalmopathy and Graves' hyperthyroidism. Using its own MiXCR run on the multiplex PCR reads, TCRdb lists one record per CDR3 protein. Of some 520,000 distinct CDR3 sequences listed, over 13% are singletons. Sequencing was performed on blood. Every receptor here comes from a woman younger than 45 with Graves' ophthalmopathy. Each CDR3 is given without its conserved first and last residue.

V: TRBV24-1
J: TRBJ2-5
CDR3: ATSDPNGQQAGETQY

V: TRBV5-1
J: TRBJ1-5
CDR3: ASTWDGGSNQPQH

V: TRBV6-5
J: TRBJ1-1
CDR3: ASSYSGATEAF

V: TRBV29-1
J: TRBJ2-7
CDR3: SVAAGSYEQY

V: TRBV19
J: TRBJ1-1
CDR3: ASTFLSGSEAF

V: TRBV6-4
J: TRBJ1-6
CDR3: ASSEGTGDNSPLH

V: TRBV11-2
J: TRBJ1-6
CDR3: ASSFPGQGSSPLH

V: TRBV27
J: TRBJ2-2
CDR3: ASSFYGLNTGELF

V: TRBV6-2/TRBV6-3
J: TRBJ2-7
CDR3: ASSYSGGGSTD

V: TRBV6-1
J: TRBJ1-5
CDR3: ASSEADGQPQH

V: TRBV19
J: TRBJ1-6
CDR3: ASRAFSYNSPLH

V: TRBV6-5
J: TRBJ2-5
CDR3: ASSYSRRVQETQY

V: TRBV12-3/TRBV12-4
J: TRBJ1-5
CDR3: ASSLSAQPQH

V: TRBV3-1
J: TRBJ1-3
CDR3: ASSPWKQPGNTIY

V: TRBV6-5
J: TRBJ2-7
CDR3: ASSFDRGYEQY

V: TRBV6-1
J: TRBJ1-5
CDR3: ASSEDRAQPQH

V: TRBV6-1
J: TRBJ1-5
CDR3: ASTSQWGDNQPQH

V: TRBV6-2/TRBV6-3
J: TRBJ1-5
CDR3: ASSYLGQGAGNQPQH

V: TRBV2
J: TRBJ2-1
CDR3: ASSEALAGYNEQF

V: TRBV7-9
J: TRBJ2-5
CDR3: ASKGVGETQY

V: TRBV6-2/TRBV6-3
J: TRBJ2-2
CDR3: ASARWPGDRDGELF

V: TRBV6-1
J: TRBJ1-2
CDR3: ATLYDRGYGYT

V: TRBV18
J: TRBJ1-1
CDR3: ASLPRENTEAF

V: TRBV12-3/TRBV12-4
J: TRBJ1-2
CDR3: ASSNREDGYT

V: TRBV11-2
J: TRBJ2-2
CDR3: ASSLVAAGDTGELF

V: TRBV20-1
J: TRBJ2-7
CDR3: SGRKSYEQY

V: TRBV12-3/TRBV12-4
J: TRBJ2-7
CDR3: ASRQGNSYEQY